The rows below give T cell receptor beta chains drawn from one sample of a study of shared clonotypes between healthy human individuals. Generated by immunoSEQ multiplex PCR, the TCRdb table keeps only in-frame clones and is missing some. The sample carries some 2 million clones, 85% to 95% recorded once. The specimen was naive CD4+ T cells sorted from blood. These receptors were collected from a man between 18 and 29 years old in good health. Each CDR3 is given with its conserved first and last residue. The D gene is left open where the match is weak. A row's size may be missing; if present it is once, few, many or a size class.

v_call	j_call	d_call	clone_size	cdr3_nt	cdr3_aa
TRBV6-5	TRBJ1-2	NA	NA	TGTGCCAGCAGTTACTCGACCGGTTATGGCTACACCTTC	CASSYSTGYGYTF
TRBV7-9	TRBJ2-7	TRBD1	NA	TGTGCCAGCAGAAGGACAGGGGGAGACTACGAGCAGTACTTC	CASRRTGGDYEQYF
TRBV27	TRBJ1-6	TRBD1	NA	TGTGCCAGCAGTTCCCGACAGGGTTGGTCCTATAATTCACCCCTCCACTTT	CASSSRQGWSYNSPLHF
TRBV25-1	TRBJ1-4	TRBD1	NA	TGTGCCAGCAGTGCAGGACAGGGAGGTAATGAAAAACTGTTTTTT	CASSAGQGGNEKLFF
TRBV9	TRBJ2-1	TRBD2	NA	TGTGCCAGCAGCGTAGCGGGGACTAGCATCAATGAGCAGTTCTTC	CASSVAGTSINEQFF
TRBV7-9	TRBJ2-7	TRBD2	NA	TGTGCCAGCAGCTTAGGCGGCGGGAGGGCCGGGGACGAGCAGTACTTC	CASSLGGGRAGDEQYF
TRBV6-5	TRBJ2-1	NA	NA	TGTGCCAGCAGTCTCCTCCCCGGGACCCAGTATGAGCAGTTCTTC	CASSLLPGTQYEQFF
TRBV2	TRBJ2-2	NA	NA	TGTGCCAGCAGTGGTCCAGCGAACACCGGGGAGCTGTTTTTT	CASSGPANTGELFF
TRBV20-1	TRBJ1-2	NA	NA	TGCAGTGCTAGAGAGGGAAATGGCTACACCTTC	CSAREGNGYTF
TRBV29-1	TRBJ2-3	NA	NA	TGCAGCACCCTGGGGTGGCCCCAAAATACGCAGTATTTT	CSTLGWPQNTQYF
TRBV7-2	TRBJ1-6	NA	NA	TGTGCCAGCAGCTCAACAGCAAAACTGGGCCCCCACTTT	CASSSTAKLGPHF
TRBV11-2	TRBJ1-1	NA	NA	TGTGCCAGCAGCTCCATCGACAGAAAGAACACTGAAGCTTTCTTT	CASSSIDRKNTEAFF
TRBV15	TRBJ1-5	NA	NA	TGTGCCACCAGCACCTGGGGAGGGCCCCAGCATTTT	CATSTWGGPQHF
TRBV21-1	TRBJ1-1	NA	NA	TGTGCCAGCAGCAAAGCGCCCCTCCAGGAGAACACTGAAGCTTTCTTT	CASSKAPLQENTEAFF
TRBV29-1	TRBJ2-1	TRBD1	once	TGCAGCGTGCGGACAGGGGCCCTCTCCTACAATGAGCAGTTCTTC	CSVRTGALSYNEQFF
TRBV5-1	TRBJ2-2	TRBD2	NA	TGCGCCACCCAGCGGGCTAGCGGCACCGGGGAGCTGTTTTTT	CATQRASGTGELFF
TRBV7-3	TRBJ1-1	TRBD1	NA	TGTGCCAGCAGCAAGGGCCTGACAGGGGCGACCTCTGAAGCTTTCTTT	CASSKGLTGATSEAFF
TRBV29-1	TRBJ1-2	NA	NA	TGCAGCGTTGAGGGGGGTGGCTACACCTTC	CSVEGGGYTF
TRBV5-1	TRBJ2-7	TRBD2	NA	TGCGCCAGCAGCCTCGAACTAGCGGGAGTCGGCGAGCAGTACTTC	CASSLELAGVGEQYF
TRBV5-4	TRBJ2-2	TRBD2	NA	TGTGCCAGCAGCCGCGGACTAGCGGGGGGGCACACCGGGGAGCTGTTTTTT	CASSRGLAGGHTGELFF
TRBV11-2	TRBJ2-5	NA	NA	TGTGCCAGCAGCTTAGGAGTTTGGGGGGGCGAAAAGACCCAGTACTTC	CASSLGVWGGEKTQYF
TRBV10-3	TRBJ1-1	TRBD1	NA	TGTGCCAGCAGACAGGGGGGTTTAGTAGCTTTCTTT	CASRQGGLVAFF
TRBV7-6	TRBJ2-2	NA	NA	TGTGCCAGCAGCTTGTTTCCCAGGGGTAGGACCGGGGAGCTGTTTTTT	CASSLFPRGRTGELFF
TRBV28	TRBJ2-5	NA	NA	TGTGCCAGCAGTTTGCTAGGGGGGGGAGAGACCCAGTACTTC	CASSLLGGGETQYF
TRBV28	TRBJ1-2	NA	NA	TGTGCCAGCATCAACAGGGCTAACTATGGCTACACCTTC	CASINRANYGYTF
TRBV12-5	TRBJ1-3	NA	NA	TGTGCTAGTGGTTTACGTCTTGGAAGAAACACCATATATTTT	CASGLRLGRNTIYF
TRBV5-6	TRBJ2-5	TRBD2	NA	TGTGCCAGCAGCATACGGACTAGCGGGAGGTCTCAAGAGACCCAGTACTTC	CASSIRTSGRSQETQYF
TRBV29-1	TRBJ2-7	TRBD2	NA	TGCAGCGCAAGCGGGGGGGCCGGGGAGCAGTACTTC	CSASGGAGEQYF
TRBV6-6	TRBJ1-6	NA	NA	TGTGCCAGCAGTTACCTGTATAATTCACCCCTCCACTTT	CASSYLYNSPLHF
TRBV9	TRBJ2-4	NA	NA	TGTGCCAGCAGCCGACGAGGGGCGGAGGCCAAAAACATTCAGTACTTC	CASSRRGAEAKNIQYF
TRBV28	TRBJ1-1	TRBD1	NA	TGTGCCAGCAGTACCGGGACAGGTGTTATGAACACTGAAGCTTTCTTT	CASSTGTGVMNTEAFF